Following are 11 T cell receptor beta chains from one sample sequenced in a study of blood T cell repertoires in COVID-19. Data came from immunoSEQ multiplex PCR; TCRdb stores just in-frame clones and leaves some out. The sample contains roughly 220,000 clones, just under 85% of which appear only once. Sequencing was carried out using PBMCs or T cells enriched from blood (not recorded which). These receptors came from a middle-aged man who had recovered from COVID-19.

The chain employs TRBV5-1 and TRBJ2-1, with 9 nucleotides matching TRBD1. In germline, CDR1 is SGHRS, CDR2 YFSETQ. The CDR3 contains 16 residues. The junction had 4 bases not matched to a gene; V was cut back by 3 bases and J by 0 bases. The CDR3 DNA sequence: TGCGCCAGCAGCTCCACGGGACAGGGCTCCTACAATGAGCAGTTCTTC. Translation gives CASSSTGQGSYNEQFF.

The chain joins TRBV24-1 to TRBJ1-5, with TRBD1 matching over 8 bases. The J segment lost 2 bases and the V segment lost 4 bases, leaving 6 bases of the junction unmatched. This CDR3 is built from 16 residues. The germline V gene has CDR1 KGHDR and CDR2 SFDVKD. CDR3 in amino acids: CATSDPGQGGNQPQHF. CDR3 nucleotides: TGTGCCACCAGTGACCCTGGACAGGGAGGCAATCAGCCCCAGCATTTT.

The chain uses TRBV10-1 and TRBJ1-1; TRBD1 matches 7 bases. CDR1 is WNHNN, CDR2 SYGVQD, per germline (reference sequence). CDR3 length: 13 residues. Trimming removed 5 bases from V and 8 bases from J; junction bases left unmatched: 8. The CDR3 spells CASSSSPGQEAFF. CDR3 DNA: TGCGCCAGCAGTTCATCACCGGGACAGGAAGCTTTCTTT.

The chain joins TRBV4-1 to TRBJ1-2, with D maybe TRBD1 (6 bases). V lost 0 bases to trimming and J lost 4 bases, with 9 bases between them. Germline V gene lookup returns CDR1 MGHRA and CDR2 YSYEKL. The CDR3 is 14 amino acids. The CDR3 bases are TGCGCCAGCAGCCAAGATAGCAGGGGCTATGGCTACACCTTC. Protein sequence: CASSQDSRGYGYTF.

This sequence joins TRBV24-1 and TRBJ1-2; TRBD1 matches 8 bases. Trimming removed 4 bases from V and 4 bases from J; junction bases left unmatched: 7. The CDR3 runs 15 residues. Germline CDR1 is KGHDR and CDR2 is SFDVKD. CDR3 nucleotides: TGTGCCACCAGTGACCGCGGACAGGGAGGCTATGGCTACACCTTC. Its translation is CATSDRGQGGYGYTF.

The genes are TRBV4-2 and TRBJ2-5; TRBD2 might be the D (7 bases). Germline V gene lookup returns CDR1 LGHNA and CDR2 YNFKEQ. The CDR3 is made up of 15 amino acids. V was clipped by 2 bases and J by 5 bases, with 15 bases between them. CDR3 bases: TGTGCCAGCAGCCAACCCCGGGGGGCAGGGGAGACCCAGTACTTC. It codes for CASSQPRGAGETQYF.

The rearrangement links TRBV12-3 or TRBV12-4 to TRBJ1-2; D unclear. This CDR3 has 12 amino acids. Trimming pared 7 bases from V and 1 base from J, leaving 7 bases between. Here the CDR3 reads CASKDFNYGYTF. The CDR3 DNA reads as TGTGCCAGCAAAGACTTTAACTATGGCTACACCTTC.

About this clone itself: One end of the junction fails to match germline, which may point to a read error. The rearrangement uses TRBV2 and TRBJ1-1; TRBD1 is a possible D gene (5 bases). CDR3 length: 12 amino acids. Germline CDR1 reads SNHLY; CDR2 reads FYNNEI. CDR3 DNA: TGTGCCAGCACCGAACGCGCGGGGCAAGCCCACTTT. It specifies CASTERAGQAHF.

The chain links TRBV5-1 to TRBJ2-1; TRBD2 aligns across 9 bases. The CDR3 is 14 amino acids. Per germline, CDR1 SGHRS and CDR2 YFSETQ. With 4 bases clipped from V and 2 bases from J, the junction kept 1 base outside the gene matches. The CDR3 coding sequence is TGCGCCAGCAGCGCGGGAGGGCCCTACAATGAGCAGTTCTTC. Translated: CASSAGGPYNEQFF.

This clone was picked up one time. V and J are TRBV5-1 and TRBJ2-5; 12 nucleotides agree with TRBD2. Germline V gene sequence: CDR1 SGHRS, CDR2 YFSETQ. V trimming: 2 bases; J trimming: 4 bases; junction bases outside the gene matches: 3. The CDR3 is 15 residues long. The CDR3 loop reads CASSFSLAGGETQYF. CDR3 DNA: TGCGCCAGCAGCTTTTCACTAGCGGGAGGAGAGACCCAGTACTTC.

The CDR3 DNA is TGTGCCAGCAGCCAAGATCTGGGACTAGCCTACGAGCAGTACTTC. Its protein is CASSQDLGLAYEQYF. V and J are TRBV4-2 and TRBJ2-7, with TRBD2 identical over 8 bases. V lost 0 bases, J lost 2 bases, and 3 bases stayed unmatched. Germline lookup yields CDR1 LGHNA and CDR2 YNFKEQ. The length of the CDR3 is 15 residues.